A selection of T cell receptor beta chains follows, all from one sample in a study of graft-versus-host responses after intestinal transplantation. Sequencing used immunoSEQ multiplex PCR; TCRdb keeps in-frame clones, though not all of them. The table includes roughly 17,000 clones, 38% detected once. The sample here was alloreactive CD8+ T cells from a mixed lymphocyte reaction culture, taken before intestinal transplant. All receptors derive from a human patient who received an intestinal transplant. Each CDR3 is given with its conserved first and last residue. A D gene is named only where the DNA matches it firmly. Part of the rows lack a size; the others show once, few, many or a class for expanded clones.

d_call	clone_size	j_call	v_call	cdr3_aa	cdr3_nt
TRBD2	NA	TRBJ2-5	TRBV7-6	CASRLKGLARETQYF	TGTGCCAGCAGACTTAAAGGACTAGCGAGAGAGACCCAGTACTTC
NA	NA	TRBJ1-1	TRBV19	CASSIDLYAVSGEAFF	TGTGCCAGTAGTATAGATCTCTACGCCGTGAGCGGTGAAGCTTTCTTT
NA	few	TRBJ2-3	TRBV29-1	CSVGGSGTGLTDTQYF	TGCAGCGTTGGGGGCAGCGGGACAGGTCTCACAGATACGCAGTATTTT
TRBD2	NA	TRBJ2-1	TRBV2	CASMTSGLYNEQFF	TGTGCCAGCATGACTAGCGGGCTCTACAATGAGCAGTTCTTC
NA	NA	TRBJ2-7	TRBV7-4	CASSLTGNSYEQYF	TGTGCCAGCAGCTTAACTGGAAACTCCTACGAGCAGTACTTC
TRBD2	few	TRBJ2-1	TRBV6-9	CASSFRGSPSSNEQFF	TGTGCCAGCAGTTTCCGCGGGAGCCCTAGTTCCAATGAGCAGTTCTTC
TRBD1	NA	TRBJ1-2	TRBV2	CASSTLGQGAQFYGYTF	TGTGCCAGCAGTACCCTGGGACAGGGGGCACAGTTCTATGGCTACACCTTC
NA	few	TRBJ1-1	TRBV27	CASSLGGGNTEAFF	TGTGCCAGCAGTTTGGGCGGGGGGAACACTGAAGCTTTCTTT
TRBD1	once	TRBJ2-7	TRBV7-9	CASSPGTGGYEQYF	TGTGCCAGCAGCCCCGGGACAGGGGGCTACGAGCAGTACTTC
TRBD2	NA	TRBJ2-2	TRBV27	CASSLAGLARELFF	TGTGCCAGCAGTTTAGCGGGACTAGCCCGGGAGCTGTTTTTT
NA	once	TRBJ2-7	TRBV30	CAWSPEQYF	TGTGCCTGGAGTCCCGAGCAGTACTTC
NA	few	TRBJ2-4	TRBV6-1	CASSRGSIQYF	TGTGCCAGCAGTCGAGGGAGCATTCAGTACTTC
TRBD1	few	TRBJ1-2	TRBV4-1	CASSPRTGWVLKYGYTF	TGCGCCAGCAGCCCCCGGACAGGGTGGGTATTGAAGTATGGCTACACCTTC
NA	few	TRBJ2-5	TRBV10-3	CAISEGWIRGEGKETQYF	TGTGCCATCAGTGAGGGTTGGATCAGGGGCGAGGGGAAAGAGACCCAGTACTTC
NA	NA	TRBJ2-6	TRBV9	CATSNGPGVKGGANVLTF	TGTGCCACCAGCAACGGACCGGGGGTTAAGGGGGGGGCCAACGTCCTGACTTTC
TRBD1	NA	TRBJ1-3	TRBV30	CAWKGQGRRANTIYF	TGTGCCTGGAAGGGACAGGGAAGAAGAGCAAACACCATATATTTT
NA	NA	TRBJ1-2	TRBV4-1	CASSQDRWGVAYGYTF	TGCGCCAGCAGCCAAGATCGTTGGGGGGTGGCCTATGGCTACACCTTC
NA	NA	TRBJ1-1	TRBV27	CASSLARGWSEAFF	TGTGCCAGCAGTTTAGCCAGGGGTTGGAGTGAAGCTTTCTTT
TRBD1	few	TRBJ2-7	TRBV5-5	CASSLEGGHYEQYF	TGTGCCAGCAGCTTGGAAGGGGGCCACTACGAGCAGTACTTC
TRBD2	medium-sized	TRBJ2-1	TRBV4-1	CASSQPVAGSSEQFF	TGCGCCAGCAGCCAGCCTGTAGCGGGAAGTTCGGAGCAGTTCTTC
NA	NA	TRBJ2-7	TRBV27	CASSGLPRGIYEQYF	TGTGCCAGCAGCGGACTCCCGAGGGGGATCTACGAGCAGTACTTC
TRBD1	NA	TRBJ2-3	TRBV19	CASSWDRYYTDTQYF	TGTGCCAGTAGTTGGGACAGGTATTACACAGATACGCAGTATTTT
NA	once	TRBJ1-2	TRBV7-9	CATALGTMSYGYTF	TGTGCCACCGCGCTAGGGACCATGAGCTATGGCTACACCTTC
NA	NA	TRBJ2-7	TRBV6-5	CASSYPIGGSHEQYF	TGTGCCAGCAGTTACCCTATTGGGGGTTCCCACGAGCAGTACTTC
NA	NA	TRBJ2-7	TRBV4-2	CASSQSSGTTEEQYF	TGTGCCAGCAGCCAATCATCCGGGACGACGGAGGAGCAGTACTTC
NA	medium-sized	TRBJ2-3	TRBV27	CASSLTARGNTQYF	TGTGCCAGCAGCCTTACCGCCAGGGGTAATACGCAGTATTTT
NA	NA	TRBJ2-1	TRBV5-6	CASSLVYIGEYNEQFF	TGTGCCAGCAGCTTGGTTTATATCGGAGAGTACAATGAGCAGTTCTTC
NA	NA	TRBJ1-1	TRBV27	CASRPGGGKGKGNTEAFF	TGTGCCAGCAGGCCGGGTGGGGGCAAGGGTAAAGGGAACACTGAAGCTTTCTTT
TRBD2	many	TRBJ2-7	TRBV5-1	CASSTARGGLNGEQYF	TGCGCCAGCAGCACCGCCCGGGGGGGGCTAAATGGCGAGCAGTACTTC
TRBD1	NA	TRBJ2-7	TRBV12-5	CASGMTGVIVYEQYF	TGTGCTAGTGGAATGACAGGGGTCATCGTCTACGAGCAGTACTTC
NA	NA	TRBJ1-2	TRBV6-7	CARSFLMAGFGYGYTF	TGTGCCAGGAGCTTTCTGATGGCGGGGTTCGGCTATGGCTACACCTTC
TRBD2	NA	TRBJ2-1	TRBV5-1	CASSLVLAGVNEQFF	TGCGCCAGCAGCTTGGTTCTAGCGGGAGTCAATGAGCAATTCTTC
NA	few	TRBJ1-2	TRBV27	CASSLSGYGYTF	TGTGCCAGCAGTTTATCCGGGTATGGCTACACCTTC
NA	few	TRBJ1-2	TRBV7-9	CASSLARTAATYGYTF	TGTGCCAGCAGCTTAGCGAGAACCGCGGCTACCTATGGCTACACCTTC
TRBD1	NA	TRBJ2-7	TRBV27	CASSLSGTGYYEQYF	TGTGCCAGCAGTTTATCCGGGACAGGGTACTACGAGCAGTACTTC
TRBD2	few	TRBJ2-1	TRBV5-1	CASSTGTSGNNEQFF	TGCGCCAGCAGCACCGGGACTAGCGGGAACAATGAGCAGTTCTTC
TRBD1	NA	TRBJ2-7	TRBV4-2	CASSQELALPGQGVYEQYF	TGTGCCAGCAGCCAAGAGCTAGCATTACCGGGACAGGGGGTTTACGAGCAGTACTTC
TRBD1	NA	TRBJ1-2	TRBV27	CASSFGLAAGGIGYTF	TGTGCCAGCAGTTTTGGATTAGCGGCAGGGGGCATTGGCTACACCTTC
NA	NA	TRBJ2-3	TRBV7-3	CASSSSGYSTDTQYF	TGTGCCAGCAGCTCGAGCGGGTATAGCACAGATACGCAGTATTTT
NA	NA	TRBJ2-7	TRBV6-5	CASSYEGLEQYF	TGTGCCAGCAGTTACGAGGGGCTCGAGCAGTACTTC
TRBD2	NA	TRBJ2-7	TRBV10-3	CATSRGLDQYEQYF	TGTGCCACCAGTCGGGGACTAGACCAATACGAGCAGTACTTC
NA	NA	TRBJ2-3	TRBV5-1	CASSFTVSTDTQYF	TGCGCCAGCAGCTTTACAGTCAGCACAGATACGCAGTATTTT
NA	NA	TRBJ2-1	TRBV13	CASGTNSNYNEQFF	TGTGCCAGCGGGACAAACTCCAACTACAATGAGCAGTTCTTC
TRBD2	NA	TRBJ2-5	TRBV10-3	CAISLAGVGKTQYF	TGTGCCATCAGCCTAGCGGGAGTCGGAAAGACCCAGTACTTC
NA	medium-sized	TRBJ2-3	TRBV2	CASSPASTDTQYF	TGTGCCAGCAGTCCGGCTAGCACAGATACGCAGTATTTT
NA	few	TRBJ2-5	TRBV5-6	CARSLGPEDGAGETQYF	TGTGCCCGCAGCTTGGGGCCCGAGGATGGGGCAGGGGAGACCCAGTACTTC
NA	NA	TRBJ1-2	TRBV19	CASSIEGVYGYTF	TGTGCCAGTAGTATAGAGGGGGTTTATGGCTACACCTTC
TRBD1	NA	TRBJ1-5	TRBV18	CASSAGQGSSYNQPQHF	TGTGCCAGCTCAGCGGGACAGGGAAGCTCTTACAATCAGCCCCAGCATTTT
NA	NA	TRBJ2-1	TRBV21-1	CASSSRGGSYNEQFF	TGTGCCAGCAGCTCAAGAGGGGGGTCCTACAATGAGCAGTTCTTC
NA	few	TRBJ2-5	TRBV29-1	CSVEEGAWETQYF	TGCAGCGTTGAAGAGGGGGCCTGGGAGACCCAGTACTTC
TRBD2	NA	TRBJ2-1	TRBV15	CATSRVGLAVPSSYNEQFF	TGTGCCACCAGCAGAGTCGGACTAGCGGTACCTAGCTCCTACAATGAGCAGTTCTTC
NA	NA	TRBJ2-3	TRBV27	CASSWRLDDTDTQYF	TGTGCCAGCAGTTGGAGGCTTGACGACACAGATACGCAGTATTTT
NA	few	TRBJ2-1	TRBV2	CASSEVSGLGYNEQFF	TGTGCCAGCAGTGAAGTCTCTGGTCTGGGGTACAATGAGCAGTTCTTC
NA	NA	TRBJ2-1	TRBV29-1	CSGSWGEHEQFF	TGCAGCGGATCGTGGGGGGAACATGAGCAGTTCTTC
TRBD2	NA	TRBJ2-7	TRBV30	CAWSVAGDYEQYF	TGTGCCTGGAGTGTAGCGGGAGACTACGAGCAGTACTTC
TRBD2	few	TRBJ2-2	TRBV4-2	CASSLVLAETVAGELFF	TGTGCCAGCAGCTTGGTACTAGCGGAGACAGTGGCCGGGGAGCTGTTTTTT